The T cell receptor beta chain under discussion was sequenced for a study of blood T cell repertoires in COVID-19. Background on the study: In each case, the material was cDNA or gDNA derived from T cells, B-cell-depleted T cells, or PBMCs.

Using immunoSEQ multiplex PCR, the repertoire was profiled, and TCRdb retains in-frame clones only, with some absent. Of approximately 77,000 clones listed, 88% are singletons. V lost 4 bases and J lost 1; bases outside the gene matches: 7. There are 16 residues in the CDR3. Germline assignment: CDR1 MNHEY and CDR2 SVGAGI. Sequencing was done on a sample of peripheral blood. This chain uses TRBV6-5 with TRBJ1-2; 9 nucleotides match TRBD1. The receptor was isolated from a woman of 80 years or more with acute or convalescent COVID-19. The CDR3 nucleotides read TGTGCCAGCAGTTCCTCCGGGACAGGGATTAACTATGGCTACACCTTC. Translation: CASSSSGTGINYGYTF.